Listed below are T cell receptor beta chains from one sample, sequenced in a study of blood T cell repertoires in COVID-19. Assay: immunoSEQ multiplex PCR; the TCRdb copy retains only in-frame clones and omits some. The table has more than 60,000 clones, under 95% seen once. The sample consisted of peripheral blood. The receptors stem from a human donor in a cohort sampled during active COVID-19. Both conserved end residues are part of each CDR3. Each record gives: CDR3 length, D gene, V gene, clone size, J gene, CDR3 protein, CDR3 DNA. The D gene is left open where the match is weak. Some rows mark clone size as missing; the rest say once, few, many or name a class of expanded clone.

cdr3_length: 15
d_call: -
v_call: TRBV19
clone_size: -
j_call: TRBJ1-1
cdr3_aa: CASRQEGILGTEAFF
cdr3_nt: TGTGCCAGTAGGCAGGAGGGAATATTGGGCACTGAAGCTTTCTTT

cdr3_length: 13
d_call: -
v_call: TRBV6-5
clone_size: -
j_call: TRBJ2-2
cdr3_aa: CASTQGMAGELFF
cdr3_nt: TGTGCCAGCACGCAGGGGATGGCCGGGGAGCTGTTTTTT

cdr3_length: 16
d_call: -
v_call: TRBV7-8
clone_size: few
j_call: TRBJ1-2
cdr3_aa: CASSLASGARFGGYTF
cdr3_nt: TGTGCCAGCAGCTTAGCCTCAGGGGCCCGTTTTGGTGGCTACACCTTC

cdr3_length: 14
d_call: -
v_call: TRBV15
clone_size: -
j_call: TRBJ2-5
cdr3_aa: CATSRDRGLETQYF
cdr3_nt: TGTGCCACCAGCAGAGATAGGGGATTGGAGACCCAGTACTTC

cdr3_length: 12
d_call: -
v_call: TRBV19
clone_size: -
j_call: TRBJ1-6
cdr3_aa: CASSILNSPLHF
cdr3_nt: TGTGCCAGTAGTATATTAAATTCACCCCTCCACTTT

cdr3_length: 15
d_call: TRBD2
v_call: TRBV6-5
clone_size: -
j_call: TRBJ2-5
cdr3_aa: CASSGSGALEETQYF
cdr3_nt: TGTGCCAGCAGCGGGAGCGGGGCCCTAGAGGAGACCCAGTACTTC

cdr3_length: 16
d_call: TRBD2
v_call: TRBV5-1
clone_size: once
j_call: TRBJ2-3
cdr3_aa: CASSPETSGGWDTQYF
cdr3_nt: TGCGCCAGCAGCCCGGAGACTAGCGGGGGGTGGGATACGCAGTATTTT

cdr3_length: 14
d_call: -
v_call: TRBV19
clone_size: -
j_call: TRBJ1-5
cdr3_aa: CASAPGTPNQPQHF
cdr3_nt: TGTGCCAGTGCCCCCGGGACTCCCAATCAGCCCCAGCATTTT

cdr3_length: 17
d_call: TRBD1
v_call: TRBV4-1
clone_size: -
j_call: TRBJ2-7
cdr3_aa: CASSQDKSGQGSYEQYF
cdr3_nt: TGCGCCAGCAGCCAAGATAAGTCAGGACAGGGTTCCTACGAGCAGTACTTC

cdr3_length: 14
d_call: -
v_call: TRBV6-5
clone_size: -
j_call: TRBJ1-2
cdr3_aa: CASSYAGTYYGYTF
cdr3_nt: TGTGCCAGCAGTTACGCCGGGACATACTATGGCTACACCTTC

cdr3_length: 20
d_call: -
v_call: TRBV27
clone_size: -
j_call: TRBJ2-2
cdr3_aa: CASSLFVGARVGAGTGELFF
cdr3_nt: TGTGCCAGCAGTTTATTCGTCGGTGCCCGAGTAGGGGCCGGCACCGGGGAGCTGTTTTTT

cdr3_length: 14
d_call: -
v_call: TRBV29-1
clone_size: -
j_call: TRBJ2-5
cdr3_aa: CSVERTNQQETQYF
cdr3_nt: TGCAGCGTTGAGAGGACTAACCAACAAGAGACCCAGTACTTC

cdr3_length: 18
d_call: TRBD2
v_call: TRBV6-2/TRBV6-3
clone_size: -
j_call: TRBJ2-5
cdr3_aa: CASSGGLAGALYQETQYF
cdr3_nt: TGTGCCAGCAGCGGGGGACTAGCGGGGGCTTTGTACCAAGAGACCCAGTACTTC

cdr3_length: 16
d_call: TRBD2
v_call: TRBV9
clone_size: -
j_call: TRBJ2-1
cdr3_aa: CASSLGGLAGGGEQFF
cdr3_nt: TGTGCCAGCAGCCTTGGTGGACTAGCGGGGGGTGGTGAGCAGTTCTTC

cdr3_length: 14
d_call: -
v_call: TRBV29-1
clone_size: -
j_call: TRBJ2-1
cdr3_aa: CSHPAARQTNEQFF
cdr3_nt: TGCAGCCACCCGGCTGCTAGACAGACAAATGAGCAGTTCTTC

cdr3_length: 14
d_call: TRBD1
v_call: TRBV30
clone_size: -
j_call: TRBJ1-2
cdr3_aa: CAWYRFGTGVGYTF
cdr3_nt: TGTGCCTGGTATAGGTTCGGGACAGGGGTTGGCTACACCTTC

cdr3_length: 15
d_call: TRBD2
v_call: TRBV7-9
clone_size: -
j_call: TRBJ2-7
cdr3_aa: CASSTTSGGTYEQYF
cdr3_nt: TGTGCCAGCAGTACCACTAGCGGGGGAACCTACGAGCAGTACTTC

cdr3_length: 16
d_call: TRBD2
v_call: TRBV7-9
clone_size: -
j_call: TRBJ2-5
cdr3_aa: CASSLAGWEGLETQYF
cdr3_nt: TGTGCCAGCAGCTTAGCAGGATGGGAGGGTCTCGAGACCCAGTACTTC